This T cell receptor beta chain originates from a study of blood T cell repertoires in COVID-19. Across the study: Italy, Spain and the United States were the sources of the convalescent and acute COVID-19 samples. PBMCs, B-cell-depleted T cells, or T cells provided the cDNA or gDNA that made up the material.

V was trimmed by 2 bases and J by 10 bases, leaving 16 bases between them. The V gene's germline CDR1 is SGHNT and CDR2 YYREEE (reference sequence). This CDR3 comprises 15 residues. This clone was seen a single time. As processed by the authors: Reference gene primer amplification in the assay estimated nucleated cell counts. Clones were read by immunoSEQ multiplex PCR, and TCRdb kept only the in-frame ones, dropping some. D and trimming were read from the DNA, whereas the V and J calls and clone size are those reported in that table. The sample lists around 270,000 clones; around 90% were seen once. The sequenced sample was peripheral blood. This sequence was found in a man in his 60s who had recovered from COVID-19. This chain connects TRBV5-4 to TRBJ1-6, with D possibly being TRBD1 (6 bases). CDR3 bases: TGTGCCAGCAGCTTACCGGGACAAGCAGCATCACCCCTCCACTTT. This encodes CASSLPGQAASPLHF.